The TCR beta chain described here comes from a study of response to subunit inactivated influenza vaccine. Study results and limitations: After each seasonal influenza vaccination, few new T cells are recruited, the authors suggested.

This clonotype showed up just a few times. Antigen unknown. CDR3 length: 13 amino acids. The V end was cut by 5 bases, the J end by 1 base, with 11 bases between. Per germline, CDR1 SQVTM and CDR2 ANQGSEA. TCRdb ran MiXCR on the RT-PCR reads and lists one entry per CDR3 protein. The table shows 530,000 or so distinct CDR3 sequences, with 12% occurring only once. This specimen was PBMCs from blood, taken on the day of vaccination. The chain carries TRBV29-1 and TRBJ1-1; D possibly corresponds to TRBD1 (6 bases). The sequence derives from a man between 50 and 59 years old who received an inactivated influenza vaccine. CDR3 nucleotides: TGCAGCGTTTCCGGGACACCGAACACTGAAGCTTTCTTT. Amino acid sequence: CSVSGTPNTEAFF.